Presented here are 18 T cell receptor beta chains from one specimen sequenced in a study of OX40 agonist ivuxolimab in advanced cancers. Assay used: immunoSEQ multiplex PCR; TCRdb lists only in-frame clones, some missing. The sample holds about 58,000 clones, around 80% seen once. Specimen: CD4+ or CD8+ T cells sorted from blood, collected in a trial of the OX40 agonist ivuxolimab. These receptors were collected from an adult with an advanced solid tumor such as melanoma, head and neck, liver or kidney cancer.

The rearrangement links TRBV7-8 to TRBJ2-1; 8 bases are shared with TRBD2. The CDR3 runs 16 residues. Germline CDR1 SGHVS, CDR2 FQNEAQ. V gave up 3 bases and J gave up 3 bases; unmatched junction bases: 7. Written as DNA, the CDR3 is TGTGCCAGCAGCTTCTGGAGCGGGAGCATCTACAATGAGCAGTTCTTC. It encodes CASSFWSGSIYNEQFF.

This chain joins TRBV28 and TRBJ1-1, with D hard to call. CDR3 length: 13 amino acids. Germline V gene lookup returns CDR1 MDHEN and CDR2 SYDVKM. Trimming pared 5 bases from V and 6 bases from J, leaving 13 bases between. The CDR3 region is CASSPTVFAEAFF. The DNA for the CDR3 is TGTGCCAGCAGTCCCACCGTCTTTGCTGAAGCTTTCTTT.

This sequence joins TRBV4-3 and TRBJ2-5, with TRBD2 identical over 10 bases. The tail of the sequence fits TRBJ2-7 better, so the J call may be wrong. The CDR3 spans 20 residues. From germline, CDR1 is LGHNA and CDR2 YSLEER. The CDR3 bases are TGCGCCAGCAGCCAAGATCGGCTAGCGGGAGCCACCACATTACTCTACGAGCAGTACTTC. It codes for CASSQDRLAGATTLLYEQYF.

V and J are TRBV5-5 and TRBJ2-3; 10 bases fit TRBD1. V was clipped by 2 bases and J by 3 bases; unmatched bases: 6. The germline V gene has CDR1 SGHKS and CDR2 YYEKEE (reference sequence). The CDR3 runs 16 residues. CDR3 in amino acids: CASSFAAGQGTDTQYF. CDR3 in DNA: TGTGCCAGCAGCTTCGCCGCGGGACAGGGGACAGATACGCAGTATTTT.

The chain couples TRBV4-1 to TRBJ1-5; D not resolved. The V gene lost 0 bases and the J gene lost 5 bases, with 8 bases spanning the gap. Germline lookup yields CDR1 MGHRA and CDR2 YSYEKL. The CDR3 contains 14 residues. This CDR3 reads CASSQDGRDQPQHF. The CDR3 DNA is TGCGCCAGCAGCCAAGATGGTCGGGATCAGCCCCAGCATTTT.

This clone was found a few times. The rearrangement links TRBV28 to TRBJ1-6; no reliable D call. The CDR3 has 12 residues. V lost 6 bases and J lost 0, with 0 bases in between. Germline V gene sequence: CDR1 MDHEN, CDR2 SYDVKM. The CDR3 nucleotides are TGTGCCAGCAGCTCCTATAATTCACCCCTCCACTTT. Protein: CASSSYNSPLHF. Supplemented by reference TRBV28 and TRBJ1-6, the full variable domain reads DVKVTQSSRYLVKRTGEKVFLECVQDMDHENMFWYRQDPGLGLRLIYFSYDVKMKEKGDIPEGYSVSREKKERFSLILESASTNQTSMYLCASSSYNSPLHFGNGTRLTVT.

The gene calls are TRBV7-2 and TRBJ2-1; D gene unclear. CDR3 length: 13 residues. Per germline, CDR1 SGHTA and CDR2 FQGNSA. Trimming took 6 bases from V and 0 from J, leaving 6 bases between them. CDR3 protein: CASRGSSYNEQFF. The CDR3 DNA follows: TGTGCCAGCAGGGGAAGCTCCTACAATGAGCAGTTCTTC.

The sample holds one count of this clone. The genes are TRBV5-4 and TRBJ2-1; 8 bases are shared with TRBD2. Per the germline V gene, CDR1 is SGHNT and CDR2 is YYREEE (reference sequence). This CDR3 is built from 15 residues. Unmatched junction bases numbered 2, after V lost 2 bases and J lost 1 base. The CDR3 loop is CASSFPSGSYNEQFF. For the CDR3, the DNA is TGTGCCAGCAGCTTTCCTAGCGGGTCCTACAATGAGCAGTTCTTC.

This clone turned up a few times. This sample includes further DNA sequences coding for the same CDR3. The chain combines TRBV30 with TRBJ1-3; D uncertain. The CDR3 spans 13 residues. The V gene's germline CDR1 is GTSNPN and CDR2 SVGIG (reference sequence). The germline V and J ends were trimmed by 0 bases and 7 bases, with 10 bases remaining between them. Here the CDR3 reads CAWSVNGRNTIYF. CDR3 nucleotides: TGTGCCTGGAGTGTAAACGGCCGCAACACCATATATTTT. Combining the CDR3 with reference TRBV30 and TRBJ1-3 gives the whole variable domain SQTIHQWPATLVQPVGSPLSLECTVEGTSNPNLYWYRQAAGRGLQLLFYSVGIGQISSEVPQNLSASRPQDRQFILSSKKLLLSDSGFYLCAWSVNGRNTIYFGEGSWLTVV.

This clone appeared a single time. V and J are TRBV7-6 and TRBJ2-2; no definite D call. CDR3 length equals 13 residues. V shed 3 bases and J shed 4 bases, with 6 bases lying between them. Germline values: CDR1 SGHVS, CDR2 FNYEAQ. The DNA of the CDR3 is TGTGCCAGCAGCTTTCGCGGCACCGGGGAGCTGTTTTTT. Translating gives CASSFRGTGELFF.

The CDR3 region has the DNA TGTGCCAGCAGCTTAGTCTCAGGGGGCGAAAGCGGGGAGCTGTTTTTT. Translation gives CASSLVSGGESGELFF. This chain connects TRBV11-1 to TRBJ2-2; the match to TRBD1 covers 8 bases. This CDR3 is built from 16 residues. V lost 1 base and J lost 7; bases outside the gene matches: 8. CDR1 and CDR2 from the germline V gene are SGHAT and FQDESV (reference sequence).

This clone was found once. The gene calls are TRBV5-6 and TRBJ1-5; D gene unclear. The CDR3 is 13 residues long. Germline V lookup: CDR1 SGHDT, CDR2 YYEEEE. Trimming removed 4 bases at V and 7 bases at J, with 12 bases between. CDR3 in DNA: TGTGCCAGCAGCCGGACGCCCGGCCAGCCCCAGCATTTT. As protein: CASSRTPGQPQHF.

The rearrangement links TRBV9 to TRBJ2-6; D is undetermined. V was pared by 3 bases and J by 0 bases, with 7 bases between. The germline V gene has CDR1 SGDLS and CDR2 YYNGEE. The CDR3 consists of 15 residues. Here the CDR3 DNA reads TGTGCCAGCAGCGCCCTGGGCTCTGGGGCCAACGTCCTGACTTTC. Protein product: CASSALGSGANVLTF. The complete variable domain, with remaining parts taken from reference TRBV9 and TRBJ2-6, reads DSGVTQTPKHLITATGQRVTLRCSPRSGDLSVYWYQQSLDQGLQFLIQYYNGEERAKGNILERFSAQQFPDLHSELNLSSLELGDSALYFCASSALGSGANVLTFGAGSRLTVL.

This chain connects TRBV27 to TRBJ1-3, with D possibly being TRBD1 (5 bases). Germline CDR1 is MNHEY and CDR2 is SMNVEV (reference sequence). The CDR3 extends over 15 amino acids. The ends were cut back, 4 bases at V and 1 base at J, with 11 bases in the middle. The CDR3 bases are TGTGCCAGCAGTTATCAGGGCATATCTGGAAACACCATATATTTT. Translating it yields CASSYQGISGNTIYF.

The chain joins TRBV27 to TRBJ2-7; weak D call: TRBD1 (6 bases). CDR3 length: 13 amino acids. Trimming removed 4 bases at V and 3 bases at J, with 10 bases between. Per the germline V gene, CDR1 is MNHEY and CDR2 is SMNVEV (reference sequence). The CDR3 sequence is CASSSAGVYEQYF. DNA of the CDR3: TGTGCCAGCAGTTCTGCAGGGGTCTACGAGCAGTACTTC.

This clone has more than one count but fewer than ten. The rearrangement joins TRBV5-5 to TRBJ2-3; TRBD1 or TRBD2 may be the D gene (5 bases each). The CDR3 runs 16 residues. Germline V gene lookup returns CDR1 SGHKS and CDR2 YYEKEE (reference sequence). Between the trimmed V and J ends, which lost 1 base and 0 bases, there was a span of 12 bases. The CDR3 is CASSLWGTGSTDTQYF. The CDR3 nucleotides are TGTGCCAGCAGCTTGTGGGGGACGGGAAGCACAGATACGCAGTATTTT.

The chain has TRBV19 and TRBJ1-5, with D perhaps matching TRBD1 (5 bases). With 6 bases removed from V and 9 bases from J, the gap between germline ends came to 24 bases. Germline V gene data show CDR1 as LNHDA and CDR2 as SQIVND (reference sequence). This CDR3 is built from 16 residues. CDR3 region: CASRSRSDSGPAPQHF. The CDR3 DNA is TGTGCCAGTAGAAGTCGTTCCGACAGTGGCCCGGCGCCCCAGCATTTT.

This clone was seen a single time. This chain joins TRBV11-3 and TRBJ1-3; 8 bases fit TRBD1. V gave up 3 bases and J gave up 0 bases; unmatched junction bases: 7. Germline loops: CDR1 SGHNT, CDR2 YENEEA. The CDR3 totals 17 residues. The CDR3 loop is CASSLDTGGSSGNTIYF. CDR3 in DNA: TGTGCCAGCAGCTTGGATACAGGGGGGTCCTCTGGAAACACCATATATTTT.